Below, one T cell receptor (beta chain) is given with its context. What it recognizes is unknown. This specimen comes from a study of cytomegalovirus exposure and HLA in healthy donors. Study-wide background: HLA-typed donors were the source of about 85 million unique TCRs, which an early data release held.

PCR was performed using 60 Vbeta and 13 Jbeta primers. Authors' processing steps: Unique TCR beta chains totaled roughly 81 million in a later count, with roughly 10 million of them shared. Sequencing was performed with immunoSEQ multiplex PCR; in TCRdb, only in-frame clones are kept and a portion is missing. From that table come the V and J calls and clone size; the DNA was used to work out D and trimming. There are about 83,000 clones in the sample; just over 70% occur only once, and just over 8% lies in the top ten. Findings and limits, study-wide: TCR beta V- and J-gene trimming was later associated with a missense DCLRE1C variant.

V lost 10 bases and J 3 bases, leaving 17 bases between the germline ends. The germline gives CDR1 WSHSY, CDR2 SAAADI. The CDR3 runs 14 residues. The sequence was obtained from a man aged 55 to 70 in good health and CMV-seronegative. The V call is TRBV10-2, the J call TRBJ2-3, with D perhaps TRBD2 (5 bases). Specimen: PBMCs. CDR3 loop: CATRPGGGTDTQYF. CDR3 nucleotides: TGCGCCACCCGCCCTGGCGGCGGGACAGATACGCAGTATTTT.